This T cell receptor beta chain derives from a study of blood T cell repertoires in COVID-19. Study-wide context: COVID-19 samples from acute and convalescent phases originated in the United States, Italy and Spain.

Libraries were prepared by immunoSEQ multiplex PCR; TCRdb keeps only in-frame clonotypes and omits some of them. The sample holds 400,000 to 500,000 clones, approximately 87% seen once. Cohorts were assigned according to the clinical history that participants reported. Two consecutive negative NP/OP PCR tests, clearance, or resolved symptoms defined Cohort 3 recovery. V lost 2 bases to trimming and J lost 9 bases, with 5 bases between them. The CDR3 runs to 11 residues. Germline V gene data show CDR1 as LNHDA and CDR2 as SQIVND (reference sequence). The rearrangement uses TRBV19 and TRBJ2-4; D is unclear. This TCR came from a woman aged 40-49 years who had recovered from COVID-19. Material for sequencing was PBMCs or T cells enriched from blood (not recorded which). The CDR3 loop is CASSITGIQYF. The CDR3 DNA sequence: TGTGCCAGTAGTATAACGGGCATTCAGTACTTC.